The next 24 T cell receptor beta chains were all read from a single sample in a study of identical twins. TCRdb reprocessed the 5' RACE reads with MiXCR, giving one entry per CDR3 protein. The sample has around 650,000 distinct CDR3 sequences; about 7.6% are singletons. These data also formed part of another study, on yellow fever vaccine responses in identical twins.

The specimen sequenced was PBMCs. These receptors were obtained from a woman aged 18-30 years in good health.

V usage is TRBV29-1 and J usage is TRBJ2-1; a weak D match, TRBD1 (6 bases). Germline V gene sequence: CDR1 SQVTM, CDR2 ANQGSEA. Trimming stripped 4 bases from V and 5 bases from J, with 12 bases between. This CDR3 has 13 amino acids. Here the CDR3 reads CSVGDRRNNEQFF. Written as DNA, the CDR3 is TGCAGCGTTGGTGACAGGCGAAACAATGAGCAGTTCTTC.

This clonotype was counted only a few times. The chain combines TRBV20-1 with TRBJ2-7; D gene ambiguous. Trimming shortened V by 6 bases and J by 4 bases, and 16 bases separated the two germline ends. The CDR3 consists of 13 residues. The germline CDR1 and CDR2 sequences are DFQATT and SNEGSKA (reference sequence). The CDR3 bases are TGCAGTGCCAGAACTGGTGGGCGGTACGAGCAGTACGTC. It translates to CSARTGGRYEQYV.

There are a few counts of this clonotype. The chain has TRBV6-5 and TRBJ1-4; 9 bases fit TRBD1. V was clipped by 1 base and J by 0 bases; unmatched bases: 3. The CDR3 has 17 residues. Germline V gene sequence: CDR1 MNHEY, CDR2 SVGAGI. The CDR3: CASSYWGQGATNEKLFF. As DNA, the CDR3 is TGTGCCAGCAGTTACTGGGGACAGGGAGCAACTAATGAAAAACTGTTTTTT.

This clonotype came up a few times. The rearrangement joins TRBV4-2 to TRBJ2-1, with D possibly being TRBD2 (5 bases). The CDR3 runs to 16 residues. Trimming removed 1 base at V and 0 bases at J, with 10 bases between. Per the germline V gene, CDR1 is LGHNA and CDR2 is YNFKEQ. The DNA for the CDR3 is TGTGCCAGCAGCCAAGGTCCAGCGGCCTCCTACAATGAGCAGTTCTTC. Residues: CASSQGPAASYNEQFF.

The table lists this clonotype with a few counts. The V call is TRBV20-1, the J call TRBJ1-1; D remains ambiguous. CDR1 and CDR2 from the germline V gene are DFQATT and SNEGSKA (reference sequence). The V and J ends lost 3 bases and 0 bases respectively, with 8 bases between them. This CDR3 has 13 residues. CDR3 region: CSASSQMNTEAFF. The CDR3 DNA follows: TGCAGTGCTAGTTCGCAGATGAACACTGAAGCTTTCTTT.

This clonotype was seen only a few times. The CDR3: CSVEGASGGAMDEQFF. CDR3 bases: TGCAGCGTTGAAGGGGCTAGCGGGGGGGCTATGGATGAGCAGTTCTTC. The chain has TRBV29-1 and TRBJ2-1; 12 positions match TRBD2. This CDR3 has 16 residues. Looked up from germline, CDR1 is SQVTM and CDR2 is ANQGSEA. Trimming removed 1 base from V and 8 bases from J; junction bases left unmatched: 9.

This clonotype occurred many times. The rearrangement joins TRBV5-1 to TRBJ2-2, with 9 bases fitting TRBD1. The CDR3 spans 17 residues. Germline CDR1 reads SGHRS; CDR2 reads YFSETQ. The ends lost 2 bases at V and 2 bases at J; junction bases unmatched: 7. CDR3 coding DNA: TGCGCCAGCAGCTTAATTAAGACAGGGGGAAACACCGGGGAGCTGTTTTTT. Protein: CASSLIKTGGNTGELFF.

The J gene is TRBJ2-5, the V gene TRBV28; tentative D call: TRBD2 (7 bases). Trimming removed 5 bases from V and 5 bases from J, with 21 bases in between. CDR1 and CDR2 (germline): MDHEN, SYDVKM. CDR3 length: 16 amino acids. CDR3 DNA: TGTGCCAGCAGTCCAACTGGTGGGGGGGCCGTGGAGACCCAGTACTTC. Its protein is CASSPTGGGAVETQYF. Complete variable domain (other parts from reference TRBV28 and TRBJ2-5): DVKVTQSSRYLVKRTGEKVFLECVQDMDHENMFWYRQDPGLGLRLIYFSYDVKMKEKGDIPEGYSVSREKKERFSLILESASTNQTSMYLCASSPTGGGAVETQYFGPGTRLLVL.

This clonotype has ten or more counts. The chain joins TRBV4-1 to TRBJ1-1, with no clear D. Germline CDR1 is MGHRA and CDR2 is YSYEKL. V lost 2 bases and J 1 base, leaving 5 bases between the germline ends. The length of the CDR3 is 13 residues. CDR3 residues: CASSQKGNTEAFF. The CDR3 coding sequence is TGCGCCAGCAGCCAAAAAGGGAACACTGAAGCTTTCTTT.

This clonotype came up many times. The chain has TRBV18 and TRBJ1-1; possibly TRBD1 for D (5 bases). Trimming cost V 6 bases and J 8 bases, with 13 bases left between them. Germline V gives CDR1 KGHSH, CDR2 LQKENI. This CDR3 has 12 residues. This CDR3 is CASSLDGAEAFF. DNA of the CDR3: TGTGCCAGCTCGTTGGACGGGGCCGAAGCTTTCTTT.

Only a few counts were recorded for this clonotype. J is TRBJ2-2 and V is TRBV12-3 or TRBV12-4; TRBD2 aligns across 16 bases. CDR3 length: 22 amino acids. V was clipped by 2 bases and J by 0 bases; unmatched bases: 12. The CDR3 is CASSLPPGLAGGIHANTGELFF. In DNA, the CDR3 is TGTGCCAGCAGTTTACCCCCGGGACTAGCGGGGGGGATACACGCGAACACCGGGGAGCTGTTTTTT.

This clonotype came up a few times. The chain uses TRBV19 and TRBJ2-1; TRBD2 matches 7 bases. V lost 5 bases to trimming and J lost 1 base; unmatched junction nucleotides: 11. Germline V gene data show CDR1 as LNHDA and CDR2 as SQIVND (reference sequence). The CDR3 length is 17 residues. CDR3 nucleotides: TGTGCCAGTAGTCCCGGGGTTGCAGCGGGGTCCTACAATGAGCAGTTCTTC. Translation: CASSPGVAAGSYNEQFF.

V usage is TRBV12-3 or TRBV12-4 and J usage is TRBJ2-7, with TRBD2 matching over 10 bases. V was pared by 6 bases and J by 7 bases, with 6 bases of the junction left unmatched. The CDR3 is made up of 13 amino acids. CDR3 sequence reads: CASRWTSGGEQYF. The CDR3, as DNA: TGTGCCAGCAGATGGACTAGCGGTGGGGAGCAGTACTTC.

The chain links TRBV9 to TRBJ2-5; no definite D call. Between the trimmed V and J ends, which lost 0 bases and 1 base, there was a span of 7 bases. Germline V CDR1 and CDR2: SGDLS, YYNGEE. This CDR3 contains 14 residues. DNA of the CDR3: TGTGCCAGCAGCGTAGGAGGATTCCAAGAGACCCAGTACTTC. It translates to CASSVGGFQETQYF.

This clonotype has a handful of counts. The chain couples TRBV20-1 to TRBJ1-4, with D possibly being TRBD1 (5 bases). Germline CDR1 is DFQATT and CDR2 is SNEGSKA (reference sequence). The V gene lost 5 bases and the J gene lost 2 bases, with 12 bases spanning the gap. The CDR3 runs 14 residues. CDR3 in DNA: TGCAGTGCTTTGGCCGGGACGACTAATGAAAAACTGTTTTTT. It is translated as CSALAGTTNEKLFF.

This clonotype has ten or more counts. The chain is built from TRBV5-1 and TRBJ1-2, with 8 bases that match TRBD1. The V gene end was trimmed by 3 bases and the J gene end by 8 bases; junction bases not matched to a gene: 9. The CDR3 loop spans 14 amino acids. CDR1 and CDR2 (germline): SGHRS, YFSETQ. CDR3 protein: CASSWATGDGGYTF. DNA for the CDR3: TGCGCCAGCAGCTGGGCGACAGGGGACGGAGGCTACACCTTC.

Many counts were recorded for this clonotype. The gene calls are TRBV5-1 and TRBJ2-1; no clear D gene. The CDR3 is made up of 16 amino acids. Deletions cut 1 base from V and 0 bases from J, with 11 bases between. From germline, CDR1 is SGHRS and CDR2 YFSETQ. CDR3 sequence reads: CASSLKQPSSYNEQFF. The CDR3 DNA reads as TGCGCCAGCAGCTTGAAACAGCCCAGCTCCTACAATGAGCAGTTCTTC. Complete variable domain (other parts from reference TRBV5-1 and TRBJ2-1): KAGVTQTPRYLIKTRGQQVTLSCSPISGHRSVSWYQQTPGQGLQFLFEYFSETQRNKGNFPGRFSGRQFSNSRSEMNVSTLELGDSALYLCASSLKQPSSYNEQFFGPGTRLTVL.

In this sample, this clonotype turned up a few times. This rearrangement joins TRBV4-1 to TRBJ2-1, with TRBD1 matching over 7 bases. The CDR3 covers 15 residues. The germline V gene has CDR1 MGHRA and CDR2 YSYEKL. V gave up 2 bases and J gave up 1 base; unmatched junction bases: 2. The CDR3 protein is CASSQTGESYNEQFF. Written as DNA, the CDR3 is TGCGCCAGCAGCCAAACAGGGGAATCCTACAATGAGCAGTTCTTC.

This clonotype was seen repeatedly, ten times or more. V is TRBV11-2 and J is TRBJ2-2; no clear D gene. The CDR3 length is 15 residues. Deletions cut 1 base from V and 2 bases from J, with 8 bases between. Germline assignment: CDR1 SGHAT and CDR2 FQNNGV. The chain's CDR3 is CASSLAAYNTGELFF. The DNA for the CDR3 is TGTGCCAGCAGCTTAGCAGCGTACAACACCGGGGAGCTGTTTTTT.

Points on this clonotype: A much larger clone differs from this one at a single base, so this may be a read error. V and J are TRBV7-8 and TRBJ2-1, with 9 bases fitting TRBD2. This CDR3 spans 17 amino acids. J lost 4 bases, V lost 11 bases, and 18 bases had no gene match. In germline, CDR1 is SGHVS, CDR2 FQNEAQ. CDR3 region: CAGLLRPRLAEYNEQFF. CDR3 sequence (DNA): TGTGCCGGCCTACTAAGGCCCAGACTAGCGGAGTACAATGAGCAGTTCTTC.

This clonotype was picked up many times. The J gene is TRBJ2-5, the V gene TRBV25-1; TRBD1 agrees at 7 bases. This CDR3 comprises 15 residues. V shed 3 bases, J shed 4 bases, and the junction held 8 bases outside the gene matches. Germline CDR1 and CDR2: MGHDK and SYGVNS. CDR3 nucleotides: TGTGCCAGCAGTGACCCCGGGACAGCTGGAGAGACCCAGTACTTC. Amino acid sequence: CASSDPGTAGETQYF. The full variable domain, rest sourced from reference TRBV25-1 and TRBJ2-5, is EADIYQTPRYLVIGTGKKITLECSQTMGHDKMYWYQQDPGMELHLIHYSYGVNSTEKGDLSSESTVSRIRTEHFPLTLESARPSHTSQYLCASSDPGTAGETQYFGPGTRLLVL.

The chain carries TRBV29-1 and TRBJ2-7, with 12 bases identical to TRBD2. The ends lost 0 bases at V and 5 bases at J; junction bases unmatched: 2. This CDR3 contains 14 residues. CDR1 and CDR2 (germline): SQVTM, ANQGSEA. The CDR3: CSVEEGLAGHEQYF. In nucleotides, the CDR3 is TGCAGCGTTGAAGAGGGACTAGCGGGCCACGAGCAGTACTTC.

In this sample, this clonotype turned up many times. The chain uses TRBV20-1 and TRBJ1-1; a possible D gene is TRBD1 (6 bases). This CDR3 contains 18 residues. The germline V and J ends were trimmed by 3 bases and 2 bases, with 25 bases remaining between them. The germline gives CDR1 DFQATT, CDR2 SNEGSKA (reference sequence). CDR3 sequence: CSARPGRGILRSNTEAFF. DNA for the CDR3: TGCAGTGCTAGGCCAGGCAGGGGAATTTTAAGGAGTAACACTGAAGCTTTCTTT.

This clonotype has ten or more counts. The chain has TRBV3-1 and TRBJ1-5; D ambiguous. V was shortened by 4 bases and J by 9 bases, with 13 bases between the two germline ends. This CDR3 region has 13 residues. Germline CDR1 reads LGHDT; CDR2 reads YNNKEL (reference sequence). CDR3 protein: CASSLGRYGPQHF. Here the CDR3 DNA reads TGTGCCAGCAGCCTCGGCCGGTATGGGCCCCAGCATTTT.